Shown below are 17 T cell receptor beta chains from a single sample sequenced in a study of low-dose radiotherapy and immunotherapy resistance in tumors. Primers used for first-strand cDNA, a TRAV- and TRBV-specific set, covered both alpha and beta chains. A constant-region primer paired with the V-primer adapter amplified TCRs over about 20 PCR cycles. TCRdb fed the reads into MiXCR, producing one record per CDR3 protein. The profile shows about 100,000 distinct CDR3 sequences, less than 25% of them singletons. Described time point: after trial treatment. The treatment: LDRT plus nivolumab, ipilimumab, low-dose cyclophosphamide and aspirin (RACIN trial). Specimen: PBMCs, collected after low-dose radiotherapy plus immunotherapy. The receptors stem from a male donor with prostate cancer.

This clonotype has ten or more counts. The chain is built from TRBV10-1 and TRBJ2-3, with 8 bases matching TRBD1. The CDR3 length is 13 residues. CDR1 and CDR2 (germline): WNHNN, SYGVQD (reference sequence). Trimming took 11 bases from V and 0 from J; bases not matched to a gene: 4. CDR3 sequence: CASGDRSTDTQYF. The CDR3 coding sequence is TGCGCCTCCGGGGACAGGAGCACAGATACGCAGTATTTT.

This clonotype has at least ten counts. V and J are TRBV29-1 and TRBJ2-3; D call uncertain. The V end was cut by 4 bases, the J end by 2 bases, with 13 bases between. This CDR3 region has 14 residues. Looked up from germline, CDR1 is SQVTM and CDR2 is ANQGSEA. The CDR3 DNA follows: TGCAGCGTTGGGGAACAAGGGTTCACAGATACGCAGTATTTT. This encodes CSVGEQGFTDTQYF.

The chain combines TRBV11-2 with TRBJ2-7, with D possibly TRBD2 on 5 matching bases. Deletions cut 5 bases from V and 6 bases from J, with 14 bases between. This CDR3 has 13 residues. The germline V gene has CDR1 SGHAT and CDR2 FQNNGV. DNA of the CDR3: TGTGCCAGCAGCCAAGACCGAGGGTTCGAGCAGTACTTC. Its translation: CASSQDRGFEQYF.

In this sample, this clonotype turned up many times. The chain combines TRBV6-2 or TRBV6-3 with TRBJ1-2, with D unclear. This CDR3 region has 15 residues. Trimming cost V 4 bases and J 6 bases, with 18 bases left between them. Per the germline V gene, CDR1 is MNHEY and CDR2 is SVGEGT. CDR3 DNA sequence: TGTGCCAGCAGTTTAAGGCCCAGCCAGGCCAATGGCTACACCTTC. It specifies CASSLRPSQANGYTF.

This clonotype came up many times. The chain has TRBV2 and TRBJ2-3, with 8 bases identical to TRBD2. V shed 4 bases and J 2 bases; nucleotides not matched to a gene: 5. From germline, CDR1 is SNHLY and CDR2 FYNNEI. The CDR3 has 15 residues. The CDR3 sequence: CASSGSGGNTDTQYF. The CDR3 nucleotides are TGTGCCAGCAGTGGGAGCGGGGGAAACACAGATACGCAGTATTTT.

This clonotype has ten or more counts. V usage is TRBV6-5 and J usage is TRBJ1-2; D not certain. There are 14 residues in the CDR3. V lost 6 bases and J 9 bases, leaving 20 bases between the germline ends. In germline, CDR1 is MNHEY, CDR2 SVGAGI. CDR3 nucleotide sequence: TGTGCCAGCAGGAGCCCGGAGGGCGCGGGGAGCTACACCTTC. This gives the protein CASRSPEGAGSYTF.

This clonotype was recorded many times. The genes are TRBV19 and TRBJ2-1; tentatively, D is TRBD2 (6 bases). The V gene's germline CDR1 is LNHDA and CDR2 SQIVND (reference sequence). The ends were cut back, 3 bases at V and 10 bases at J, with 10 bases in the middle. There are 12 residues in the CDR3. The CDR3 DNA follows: TGTGCCAGTAGTATGGGTAGCGGAGAGCAGTTCTTC. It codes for CASSMGSGEQFF. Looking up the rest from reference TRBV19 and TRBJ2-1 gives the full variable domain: DGGITQSPKYLFRKEGQNVTLSCEQNLNHDAMYWYRQDPGQGLRLIYYSQIVNDFQKGDIAEGYSVSREKKESFPLTVTSAQKNPTAFYLCASSMGSGEQFFGPGTRLTVL.

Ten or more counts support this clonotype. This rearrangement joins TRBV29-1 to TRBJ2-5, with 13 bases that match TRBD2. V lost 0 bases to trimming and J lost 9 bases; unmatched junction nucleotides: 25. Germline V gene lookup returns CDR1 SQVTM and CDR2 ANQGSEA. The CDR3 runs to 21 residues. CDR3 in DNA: TGCAGCGTTGAAGATCCTTATACTAGCGGGGGGGCAGAAGGGGATCCGCGGGCCCAGTACTTC. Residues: CSVEDPYTSGGAEGDPRAQYF.

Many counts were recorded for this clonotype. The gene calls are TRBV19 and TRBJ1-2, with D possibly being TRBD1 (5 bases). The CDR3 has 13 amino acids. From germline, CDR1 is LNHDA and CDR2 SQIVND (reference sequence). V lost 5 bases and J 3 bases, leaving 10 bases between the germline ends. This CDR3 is CASSQGVDYGYTF. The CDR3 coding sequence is TGTGCCAGTAGTCAGGGCGTCGACTATGGCTACACCTTC.

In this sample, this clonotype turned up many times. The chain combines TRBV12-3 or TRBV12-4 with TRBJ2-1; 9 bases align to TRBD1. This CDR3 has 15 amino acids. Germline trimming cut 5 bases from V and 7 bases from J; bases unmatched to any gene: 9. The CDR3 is CASSEQGAYENEQFF. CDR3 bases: TGTGCCAGCAGTGAACAGGGGGCATATGAGAATGAGCAGTTCTTC.

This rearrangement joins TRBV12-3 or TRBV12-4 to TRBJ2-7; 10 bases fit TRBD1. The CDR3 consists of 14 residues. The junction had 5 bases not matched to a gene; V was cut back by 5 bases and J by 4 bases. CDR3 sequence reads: CASSQRGQGYEQYF. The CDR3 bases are TGTGCCAGCAGTCAACGGGGACAGGGGTACGAGCAGTACTTC.

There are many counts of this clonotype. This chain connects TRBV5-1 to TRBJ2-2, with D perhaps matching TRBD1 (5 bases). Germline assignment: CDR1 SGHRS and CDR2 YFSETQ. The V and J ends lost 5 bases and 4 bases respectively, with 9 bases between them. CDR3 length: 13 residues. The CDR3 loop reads CASSWQGTGELFF. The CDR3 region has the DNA TGCGCCAGCAGTTGGCAGGGCACCGGGGAGCTGTTTTTT.

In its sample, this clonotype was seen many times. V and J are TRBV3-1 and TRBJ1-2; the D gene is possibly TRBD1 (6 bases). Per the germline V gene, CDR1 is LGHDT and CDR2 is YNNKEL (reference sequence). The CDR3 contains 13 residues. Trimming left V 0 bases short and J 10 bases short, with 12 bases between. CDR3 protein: CASSQERGSAYTF. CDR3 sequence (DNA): TGTGCCAGCAGCCAAGAAAGGGGGAGTGCCTACACCTTC.

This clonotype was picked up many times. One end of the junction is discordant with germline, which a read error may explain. The CDR3: CASSLDGRDREDF. CDR3 bases: TGCGCCAGCAGCTTGGATGGTAGGGACAGGGAGGACTTC. The genes are TRBV5-1 and TRBJ2-7; 9 bases align to TRBD1. CDR3 length: 13 residues. CDR1 SGHRS and CDR2 YFSETQ come from the germline V gene.

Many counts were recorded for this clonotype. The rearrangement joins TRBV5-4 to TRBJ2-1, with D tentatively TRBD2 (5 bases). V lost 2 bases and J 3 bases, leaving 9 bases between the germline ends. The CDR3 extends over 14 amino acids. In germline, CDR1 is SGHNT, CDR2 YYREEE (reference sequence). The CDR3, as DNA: TGTGCCAGCAGCTTACGGGGTGACTACAATGAGCAGTTCTTC. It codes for CASSLRGDYNEQFF. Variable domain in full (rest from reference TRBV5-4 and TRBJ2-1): ETGVTQSPTHLIKTRGQQVTLRCSSQSGHNTVSWYQQALGQGPQFIFQYYREEENGRGNFPPRFSGLQFPNYSSELNVNALELDDSALYLCASSLRGDYNEQFFGPGTRLTVL.

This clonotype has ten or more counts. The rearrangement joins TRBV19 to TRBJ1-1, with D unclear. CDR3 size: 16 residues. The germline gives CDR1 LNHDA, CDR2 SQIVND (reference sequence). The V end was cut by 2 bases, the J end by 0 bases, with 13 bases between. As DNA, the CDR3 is TGTGCCAGTAGTATATTTCCTGCAGATTTGAACACTGAAGCTTTCTTT. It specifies CASSIFPADLNTEAFF.

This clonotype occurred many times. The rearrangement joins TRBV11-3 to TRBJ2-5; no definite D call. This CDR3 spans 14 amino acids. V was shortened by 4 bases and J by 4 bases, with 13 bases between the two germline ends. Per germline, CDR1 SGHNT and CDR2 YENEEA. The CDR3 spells CASSSGSGRETQYF. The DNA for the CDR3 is TGTGCCAGCAGCTCCGGGTCCGGACGAGAGACCCAGTACTTC.